The present T cell receptor beta chain was sequenced within a study of regulatory T cells in long-lasting Graves disease (dated by TCRdb to the early 2020s). Background on the whole study: To count as having persistent Graves' disease, a patient had to have received antithyroid drug treatment for over 5 years with TSH receptor autoantibodies remaining persistently positive. This study used TCR sequencing and RNA sequencing of peripheral blood to compare persistent Graves' disease patients against newly diagnosed Graves' disease patients. The study took place in China and was registered as a clinical trial. A total of around 33 samples were covered by TCR sequencing, comprising some 13 persistent and approximately 20 newly diagnosed Graves' disease patients. On average, persistent Graves' disease patients in the clinical cohort had been on antithyroid drugs for about 10.3 years.

The sample holds many counts of this clonotype. Its target antigen remains unknown. No base quality values were provided; no much bigger clone lies one nucleotide off. According to the study, the label for this sample's time point signals: persistent/refractory GD, antithyroid drugs over 5 years with positive TRAb. RNA was extracted from PBMCs in TRIzol for both TCR sequencing and RNA sequencing. The diagnosis of Graves' disease followed American Thyroid Association guidelines. The patients came from an endocrinology department in Xi'an, China. From each patient, around 9 milliliters of peripheral blood was collected into an EDTA anticoagulant tube. Ficoll Paque Plus density gradient separation was used to isolate PBMCs, and no additional T cell sorting was done. An Agilent 2100 Bioanalyzer and agarose gel were used to check RNA quality, while a NanoDrop 2000 measured RNA concentration. Libraries were prepared through multiplex PCR. The instrument given in TCRdb is Illumina HiSeq 4000. To build TCR beta libraries, CDR3 regions were amplified by Arm-PCR using iRepertoire HTBI primers. Gel purification was performed on PCR products prior to sequencing. The published analysis was carried out like this. Across samples, 55 to 80 TRBV and 13 to 15 TRBJ segments were identified and used for gene usage analysis of CDR3 amino acid clonotypes. COPE and FqMerger were used to merge the filtered high-quality paired reads into contigs. BLAST was used to align contigs to IMGT TRBV, TRBD and TRBJ reference genes, with CDR3 defined following IMGT. Any clonotype with a frequency above 0.1% was classified as a highly expanded clone. Shannon entropy served as the measure of repertoire diversity, while the Gini coefficient captured V-J evenness. Public clonotypes were defined as clonotypes shared by more than one individual. TCRdb applied fastp at Q25 and MiXCR to the public reads, then kept only in-frame beta chains. Every entry covers one CDR3 protein and lists the most common genes and DNA from its rows. The V and J calls reflect TCRdb's pipeline rather than the authors' work. The sample table records approximately 360,000 distinct CDR3 sequences; approximately 25% of these occur just once. The ten largest account for around a quarter of the sample.

Summary of the overall study and its limitations: Sequencing and analysis were limited to the TCR beta chain. More public clonotypes were shared among persistent patients (roughly 3,000) than among newly diagnosed patients (under 1,000). Only peripheral blood was studied, because thyroid tissue, the primary lesion, was inaccessible. The authors acknowledged the small sample size as a limitation that may reduce accuracy. Compared with newly diagnosed patients, patients with persistent Graves' disease had lower TCR Shannon entropy and fewer highly expanded clones, which suggests clonal expansion.

Sequenced material: peripheral blood mononuclear cells (PBMCs), taken when the disease was refractory, from a patient treated with antithyroid drugs. The clonotype was recovered from a woman aged 40 to 55 with Graves disease. Donor details come from another sample of the same person, matched by shared clones.

The nucleotide sequence is TGTGCCAGCAGTTTTACAGCCATTAGCAATCAGCCCCAGCATTTT. Its translation reads: CASSFTAISNQPQHF. Recombination connected TRBV12-3 or TRBV12-4 to TRBJ1-5; the D gene identity is not certain. V loses 3 bases of germline sequence and J loses 0 bases, and the interval between the two ends is 9 bases. The CDR3, cysteine through phenylalanine, is 15 amino acids long. Only the CDR3 portion is preserved as DNA: 45 bases, with reading frame beginning at the first base.